These T cell receptor beta chains were read from a single sample in a study of blood T cell repertoires in COVID-19. The repertoire was sequenced with immunoSEQ multiplex PCR; TCRdb's copy has only in-frame clones and lacks some. The profile shows some 240,000 clones, about 90% of them singletons. Sequences were obtained from peripheral blood. These receptors were collected from a woman aged 55-70 years with COVID-19, enrolled during active disease. Each CDR3 is given with its conserved first and last residue. The D gene is left open where the match is weak. Expanded clones are given a class, and other clones once, few, many or no size at all.

TRBD1	TRBV19	TRBJ1-5	once	CASSMGQGMNQPQHF	TGTGCCAGTAGTATGGGACAGGGGATGAATCAGCCCCAGCATTTT
TRBD1	TRBV29-1	TRBJ2-7	.	CSVDGDRGSYEQYF	TGCAGCGTTGACGGGGACAGGGGGAGCTACGAGCAGTACTTC
TRBD1	TRBV5-1	TRBJ2-2	.	CASSLDRTGGIGELFF	TGCGCCAGCAGCTTGGATAGGACAGGGGGTATCGGGGAGCTGTTTTTT
TRBD1	TRBV27	TRBJ1-4	once	CASSVRGPGKLFF	TGTGCCAGCAGTGTAAGGGGGCCCGGAAAACTGTTTTTT
.	TRBV6-5	TRBJ1-2	.	CASSYYPGKGYGYTF	TGTGCCAGCAGTTACTATCCCGGGAAGGGCTATGGCTACACCTTC
.	TRBV7-3	TRBJ2-3	.	CASSLIGGRDTQYF	TGTGCCAGCAGCTTAATTGGGGGCCGGGATACGCAGTATTTT
TRBD1	TRBV18	TRBJ2-7	few	CASSPPGTGNEQYF	TGTGCCAGCTCACCACCTGGGACAGGGAACGAGCAGTACTTC
.	TRBV30	TRBJ2-7	.	CAWSIRGGAYEQYF	TGTGCCTGGAGTATAAGGGGGGGGGCCTACGAGCAGTACTTC
TRBD2	TRBV11-3	TRBJ2-1	.	CASSLAAGGNNEQFF	TGTGCCAGCAGCTTAGCGGCGGGGGGTAACAATGAGCAGTTCTTC
.	TRBV5-6	TRBJ1-2	.	CASSFNGYGYTF	TGTGCCAGCAGCTTTAACGGCTATGGCTACACCTTC
.	TRBV6-1	TRBJ2-6	.	CASSGPGHGAERANVLTF	TGTGCCAGCAGTGGACCGGGACACGGGGCGGAGAGGGCCAACGTCCTGACTTTC
TRBD1	TRBV19	TRBJ1-2	.	CASSIHRGNYGYTF	TGTGCCAGTAGTATTCACAGGGGAAACTATGGCTACACCTTC
TRBD1	TRBV29-1	TRBJ1-2	.	CSAGQGDGYTF	TGCAGCGCGGGACAGGGGGATGGCTACACCTTC
TRBD1	TRBV19	TRBJ1-1	.	CASKVFGTGNTEAFF	TGTGCCAGCAAAGTATTCGGGACAGGGAACACTGAAGCTTTCTTT
TRBD1	TRBV18	TRBJ1-4	.	CASSPELTGMREKLFF	TGTGCCAGCTCACCTGAATTGACAGGGATGAGAGAAAAACTGTTTTTT
.	TRBV19	TRBJ1-3	.	CASSIPGAGNTIYF	TGTGCCAGTAGTATTCCAGGGGCTGGAAACACCATATATTTT
.	TRBV29-1	TRBJ1-5	once	CSVRTTDNQPQHF	TGCAGCGTTCGAACGACAGACAATCAGCCCCAGCATTTT
.	TRBV11-2	TRBJ1-2	.	CASSLEGSRPYGYTF	TGTGCCAGCAGCTTAGAAGGCTCCAGGCCGTATGGCTACACCTTC
.	TRBV4-1	TRBJ1-1	.	CASSRTGFSTEAFF	TGCGCCAGCAGCCGAACAGGGTTTAGCACTGAAGCTTTCTTT